The 15 T cell receptor beta chains reported below all come from one sample, sequenced in a study of identical twins. TCRdb redid the calling of the 5' RACE reads with MiXCR, one entry per CDR3 protein. Of fewer than 500,000 distinct CDR3 sequences in the sample, approximately 24% were seen once. The same data also went into a second study, on T cells expressing NK-cell markers.

Sequenced: CD4+ T cells sorted from blood. These receptors were collected from a woman aged 18-35 years in good health.

The V gene is TRBV18, the J gene TRBJ2-7; 12 bases line up with TRBD2. The V and J ends lost 3 bases and 2 bases, in that order; junction bases with no gene match: 2. The CDR3 runs to 15 residues. The germline V gene encodes CDR1 KGHSH and CDR2 LQKENI. The CDR3 DNA follows: TGTGCCAGCTCACCGACTAGCGGGAGTACCTACGAGCAGTACTTC. It specifies CASSPTSGSTYEQYF.

The chain joins TRBV12-3 or TRBV12-4 to TRBJ2-7; a weak D match, TRBD2 (6 bases). This CDR3 is built from 13 residues. Trimming removed 3 bases at V and 3 bases at J, with 9 bases between. CDR3 nucleotides: TGTGCCAGCAGTTTTCAGGGAGGCTACGAGCAGTACTTC. Protein: CASSFQGGYEQYF.

This clonotype was seen only a few times. The rearrangement links TRBV20-1 to TRBJ2-1, with TRBD2 matching over 10 bases. Germline CDR1 reads DFQATT; CDR2 reads SNEGSKA (reference sequence). There are 17 residues in the CDR3. The V gene end was trimmed by 5 bases and the J gene end by 6 bases; junction bases not matched to a gene: 16. This CDR3 is CSARYGTSEIYGNEQFF. The CDR3 DNA follows: TGCAGTGCTCGATACGGGACTAGCGAGATTTATGGCAATGAGCAGTTCTTC.

The rearrangement joins TRBV6-1 to TRBJ2-7; possible D gene TRBD2, 6 bases. The V gene's germline CDR1 is MNHNS and CDR2 SASEGT. The CDR3 consists of 15 residues. V was shortened by 5 bases and J by 3 bases, with 17 bases between the two germline ends. CDR3 sequence reads: CASSTLGLYNYEQYF. The CDR3 DNA follows: TGTGCCAGCAGTACCCTGGGACTCTACAACTACGAGCAGTACTTC.

The CDR3 coding sequence is TGTGCCAGCAGCCAAGTCGGACTAGCTCGGGAGATTCCTTCCGGGGAGCTGTTTTTT. The encoded protein is CASSQVGLAREIPSGELFF. The gene calls are TRBV3-1 and TRBJ2-2, with 8 bases lining up with TRBD2. The CDR3 sequence is 19 residues long. With 1 base clipped from V and 6 bases from J, the junction kept 16 bases outside the gene matches. The germline gives CDR1 LGHDT, CDR2 YNNKEL (reference sequence).

This chain uses TRBV20-1 with TRBJ2-1; tentative D call: TRBD1 (5 bases). CDR1 is DFQATT, CDR2 SNEGSKA, per germline (reference sequence). V gave up 3 bases and J gave up 8 bases, with 11 bases separating them. The CDR3 extends over 12 amino acids. CDR3 sequence (DNA): TGCAGTGCTAGCCTCCAGGGCGATGAGCAGTTCTTC. Translation gives CSASLQGDEQFF.

This clonotype appeared a few times. The chain links TRBV5-8 to TRBJ2-1, with TRBD1 matching over 7 bases. J lost 0 bases, V lost 4 bases, and 10 bases had no gene match. The CDR3 is 17 amino acids. Germline V gene sequence: CDR1 SGHTS, CDR2 YDEGEE. This CDR3 is CASSAGTAYSSYNEQFF. CDR3 DNA: TGTGCCAGCAGCGCAGGGACAGCTTATAGCTCCTACAATGAGCAGTTCTTC.

This clonotype appeared a few times. The rearrangement links TRBV20-1 to TRBJ2-3; the match to TRBD2 covers 10 bases. Germline loops: CDR1 DFQATT, CDR2 SNEGSKA (reference sequence). With 5 bases clipped from V and 6 bases from J, the junction kept 11 bases outside the gene matches. The CDR3 is 15 amino acids. In nucleotides, the CDR3 is TGCAGTGCTCGTCCTAGCGGGGGCCTCGGGGATACGCAGTATTTT. It encodes CSARPSGGLGDTQYF.

The genes are TRBV20-1 and TRBJ2-3, with D maybe TRBD2 (5 bases). Trimming removed 5 bases at V and 6 bases at J, with 21 bases between. There are 15 residues in the CDR3. The V gene's germline CDR1 is DFQATT and CDR2 SNEGSKA (reference sequence). CDR3 residues: CSAGSGAVSRDTQYF. In nucleotides, the CDR3 is TGCAGTGCTGGTAGTGGAGCGGTGAGCAGGGATACGCAGTATTTT.

This clonotype was observed many times. The chain uses TRBV7-9 and TRBJ1-2; TRBD1 might be the D (5 bases). V was clipped by 3 bases and J by 3 bases, with 8 bases between them. The germline gives CDR1 SEHNR, CDR2 FQNEAQ (reference sequence). This CDR3 is 13 amino acids long. CDR3 DNA sequence: TGTGCCAGCAGCTTTCAGGGTGACTATGGCTACACCTTC. It translates to CASSFQGDYGYTF.

The CDR3, as DNA: TGCAGTGCTAGCGGCATACGGGGGTACGAGCAGTACTTC. This sequence encodes CSASGIRGYEQYF. The V and J genes are TRBV20-1 and TRBJ2-7, with D tentatively TRBD2 (6 bases). With 3 bases removed from V and 4 bases from J, the gap between germline ends came to 13 bases. Looked up from germline, CDR1 is DFQATT and CDR2 is SNEGSKA (reference sequence). The CDR3 is 13 residues long.

This clonotype has a handful of counts. V and J are TRBV20-1 and TRBJ2-3; 7 nucleotides line up with TRBD1. The CDR3 spans 13 residues. The germline CDR1 and CDR2 sequences are DFQATT and SNEGSKA (reference sequence). With V trimmed by 4 bases and J by 4 bases, 5 bases remained unmatched. CDR3 nucleotide sequence: TGCAGTGCTAAAGGACAGGCCGCAGATACGCAGTATTTT. Residues: CSAKGQAADTQYF.

This clonotype was counted only a few times. For the CDR3, the DNA is TGCGCCAGCAGCTCGACAGGGGAGGGGGGCTACACCTTC. Translating it yields CASSSTGEGGYTF. The genes are TRBV5-1 and TRBJ1-2; 8 nucleotides agree with TRBD1. The germline V gene has CDR1 SGHRS and CDR2 YFSETQ. V trimming: 3 bases; J trimming: 8 bases; junction bases outside the gene matches: 6. The CDR3 has 13 amino acids.

V usage is TRBV4-3 and J usage is TRBJ1-2; D is unresolved. Germline V CDR1 and CDR2: LGHNA, YSLEER. V lost 4 bases, J lost 0 bases, and 15 bases lay in between. The CDR3 extends over 16 amino acids. CDR3 residues: CASSPTSGVANYGYTF. The CDR3 DNA sequence: TGCGCCAGCAGCCCCACTTCCGGGGTAGCTAACTATGGCTACACCTTC.

The chain joins TRBV5-4 to TRBJ2-7; D tentatively fits TRBD1 or TRBD2 (5 bases each). V was clipped by 3 bases and J by 4 bases, with 14 bases between them. Germline assignment: CDR1 SGHNT and CDR2 YYREEE (reference sequence). CDR3 length equals 14 residues. CDR3 residues: CASSYNRDQYEQYF. The CDR3 DNA reads as TGTGCCAGCAGCTACAATCGGGACCAGTACGAGCAGTACTTC.